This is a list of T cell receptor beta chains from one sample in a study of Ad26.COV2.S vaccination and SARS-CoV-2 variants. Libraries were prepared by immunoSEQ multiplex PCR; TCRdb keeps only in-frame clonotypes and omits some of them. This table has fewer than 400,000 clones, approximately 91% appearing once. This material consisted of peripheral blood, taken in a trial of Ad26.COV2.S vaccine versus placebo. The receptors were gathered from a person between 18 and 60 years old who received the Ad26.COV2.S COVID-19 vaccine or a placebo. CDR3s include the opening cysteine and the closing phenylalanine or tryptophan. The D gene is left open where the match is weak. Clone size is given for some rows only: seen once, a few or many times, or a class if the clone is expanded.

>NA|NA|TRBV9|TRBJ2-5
TGTGCCAGCAGCTTCGGTGGGGAAGAGACCCAGTACTTC
CASSFGGEETQYF
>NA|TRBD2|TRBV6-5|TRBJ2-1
TGTGCCAGCAAGCGGGAGGGTTCCTACAATGAGCAGTTCTTC
CASKREGSYNEQFF
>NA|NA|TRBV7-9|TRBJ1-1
TGTGCCAGCAGCCCTAGGGGGAGGATCACTGAAGCTTTCTTT
CASSPRGRITEAFF
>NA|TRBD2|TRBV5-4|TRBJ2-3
TGTGCCAGCAGCTTGGACGGGGGGAGCACAGATACGCAGTATTTT
CASSLDGGSTDTQYF
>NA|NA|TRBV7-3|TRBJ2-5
TGTGCCAGCAGCTTAGGCAGCAAAGAGACCCAGTACTTC
CASSLGSKETQYF
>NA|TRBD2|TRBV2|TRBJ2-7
TGTGCCAGCAGTGAAGTCCGGGGCGGGAGGGCCATGTACTTC
CASSEVRGGRAMYF
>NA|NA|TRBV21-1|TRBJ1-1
TGTGCCAGCAGCAAAGAACTAGAGGGGCCTGAAGCTTTCTTT
CASSKELEGPEAFF
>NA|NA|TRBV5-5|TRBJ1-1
TGTGCCAGCAGCTTCGTAGCCCCCCTAGGGGGTGAAGCTTTCTTT
CASSFVAPLGGEAFF
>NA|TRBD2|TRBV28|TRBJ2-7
TGTGCCAGCAGTGGGGCGTCTAGCGGGATTTCCTACGAGCAGTACTTC
CASSGASSGISYEQYF
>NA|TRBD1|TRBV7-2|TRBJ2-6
TGTGCCAGCAGCTTATGGGCAGGGGGCGCTGGGGCCAACGTCCTGACTTTC
CASSLWAGGAGANVLTF
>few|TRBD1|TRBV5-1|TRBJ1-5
TGCGCCAGCAGCCCCGGGACAGGGAATCAGCCCCAGCATTTT
CASSPGTGNQPQHF
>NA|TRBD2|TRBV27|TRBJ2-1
TGTGCCAGCAGTTCTCCGGGACTAGCGTACAATGAGCAGTTCTTC
CASSSPGLAYNEQFF
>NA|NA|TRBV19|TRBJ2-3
TGTGCCAGTAGGAGGGGGGGCTACGTGGATACGCAGTATTTT
CASRRGGYVDTQYF
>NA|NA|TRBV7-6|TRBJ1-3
TGTGCCAGCAGCTTAGCGGCGGGGGGAGGAAACACCATATATTTT
CASSLAAGGGNTIYF
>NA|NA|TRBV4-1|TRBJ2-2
TGCGCCAGCAGCCCCTCTACGAGCGCCGGGGAGCTGTTTTTT
CASSPSTSAGELFF
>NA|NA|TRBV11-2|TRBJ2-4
TGTGCCAGCAGCTTAGATGGGGGGCTAGCCAAAAACATTCAGTACTTC
CASSLDGGLAKNIQYF
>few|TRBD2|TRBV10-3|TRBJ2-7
TGTGCCTCCTCTTCATCCCGACTTAGCGGGAGGCAAGTCTCCTACGAGCAGTACTTC
CASSSSRLSGRQVSYEQYF
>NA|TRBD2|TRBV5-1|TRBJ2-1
TGCGCCAGCAGCCAGGGCGGGAGGACCCACAATGAGCAGTTCTTC
CASSQGGRTHNEQFF
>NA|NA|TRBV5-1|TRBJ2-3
TGCGCCAGCAGCCGAGACGGGAGTTGGACAGATACGCAGTATTTT
CASSRDGSWTDTQYF
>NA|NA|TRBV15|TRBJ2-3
TGTGCCACCAGCAGAGAAGTACCGGGGAGCACAGATACGCAGTATTTT
CATSREVPGSTDTQYF
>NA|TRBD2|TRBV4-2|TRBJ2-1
TGTGCCAGCAGCCACGGGGGACTAGCGGGAGCAAACAATGAGCAGTTCTTC
CASSHGGLAGANNEQFF
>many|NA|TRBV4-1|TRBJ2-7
TGCGCCAGCAGCCAGGACAACTACGAGCAGTACTTC
CASSQDNYEQYF
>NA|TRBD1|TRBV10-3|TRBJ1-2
TGTGCCATCAGTGAGCCTATGGGACAGGCAAATAACTATGGCTACACCTTC
CAISEPMGQANNYGYTF
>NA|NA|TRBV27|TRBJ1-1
TGTGCCAGCAGTCCCTACCTGACACCGAACACTGAAGCTTTCTTT
CASSPYLTPNTEAFF
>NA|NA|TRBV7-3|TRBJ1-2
TGTGCCAGCAGCTTAGGGGCCGGGGCAGAGCCAAACTATGGCTACACCTTC
CASSLGAGAEPNYGYTF
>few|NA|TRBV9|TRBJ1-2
TGTGCCAGCAGGGGAGGGACCCTCAATGGCTACACCTTC
CASRGGTLNGYTF
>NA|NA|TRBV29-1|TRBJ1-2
TGCAGCGTGAGAGGGGAGTATGGCTACACCTTC
CSVRGEYGYTF
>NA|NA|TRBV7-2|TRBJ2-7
TGTGCCAGCAGCTTAATTCCGTGGGCTAGCTTTTCCTACGAGCAGTACTTC
CASSLIPWASFSYEQYF
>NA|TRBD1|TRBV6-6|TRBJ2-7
TGTGCCAGCAGTAGGGGGACAGGTGGCGAGCAGTACTTC
CASSRGTGGEQYF
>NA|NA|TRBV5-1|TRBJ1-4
TGCGCCAGCAGCCCAATACCGACAGGCGGAGGTGAAAAACTGTTTTTT
CASSPIPTGGGEKLFF
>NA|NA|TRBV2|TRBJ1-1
TGTGCCAGCAGTGTAGGACTTACGACGGAAGCTTTCTTT
CASSVGLTTEAFF
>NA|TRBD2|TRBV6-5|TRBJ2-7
TGTGCCAGCAGCAAGAGCGGGAGCTCCTACGAGCAGTACTTC
CASSKSGSSYEQYF
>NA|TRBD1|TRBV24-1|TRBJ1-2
TGTGCCACCAGTGATCAGGGGGCCTATGGCTACACCTTC
CATSDQGAYGYTF
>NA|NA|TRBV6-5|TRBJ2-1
TGTGCCAGCAGTTCACTCGTTCGGAGCTCCTACAATGAGCAGTTCTTC
CASSSLVRSSYNEQFF
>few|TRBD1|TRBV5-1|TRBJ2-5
TGCGCCAGCAGCCTTTGGACAGGCCAAGAGACCCAGTACTTC
CASSLWTGQETQYF
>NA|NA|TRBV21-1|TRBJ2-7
TGTGCCAGCAGCAAAGAGTCAAGGGGGCCCCCGATTTACGAGCAGTACTTC
CASSKESRGPPIYEQYF
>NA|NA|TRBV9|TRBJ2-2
TGTGCCAGCAGCGGAGGGGGAGGGTTCGCGAACACCGGGGAGCTGTTTTTT
CASSGGGGFANTGELFF
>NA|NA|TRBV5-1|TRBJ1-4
TGCGCCAGCGGCTTCGTCACTAATGAAAAACTGTTTTTT
CASGFVTNEKLFF
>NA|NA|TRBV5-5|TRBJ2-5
TGTGCCAGCAGCTTGGCCCAGGAGACCCAGTACTTC
CASSLAQETQYF
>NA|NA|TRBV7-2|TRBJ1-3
TGTGCCAGCAGCTCCGCTGGGGTAGGAACCGGAAACACCATATATTTT
CASSSAGVGTGNTIYF
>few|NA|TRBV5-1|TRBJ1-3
TGCGCCAGCAGCTTGGGGTCATCTGGAAACACCATATATTTT
CASSLGSSGNTIYF
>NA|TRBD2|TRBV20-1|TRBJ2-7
TGCAGTGCTAGTTCCCCCTTAGAAGCGGGAGATGGCGAGCAGTACTTC
CSASSPLEAGDGEQYF
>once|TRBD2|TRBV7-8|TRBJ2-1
TGTGCCAGCAGCGCTAGCGGTCCCTCCTACAATGAGCAGTTCTTC
CASSASGPSYNEQFF
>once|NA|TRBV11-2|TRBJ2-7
TGTGCCAGCAGCTCCCGTATGTATCTACAATACGAGCAGTACTTC
CASSSRMYLQYEQYF
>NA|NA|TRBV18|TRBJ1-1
TGTGCCAGTATGATGGGGGGCGCGTCGACTGAAGCTTTCTTT
CASMMGGASTEAFF
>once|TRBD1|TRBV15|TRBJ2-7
TGTGCCACCAGTCCGGGACAGGCCTCCTACGAGCAGTACTTC
CATSPGQASYEQYF